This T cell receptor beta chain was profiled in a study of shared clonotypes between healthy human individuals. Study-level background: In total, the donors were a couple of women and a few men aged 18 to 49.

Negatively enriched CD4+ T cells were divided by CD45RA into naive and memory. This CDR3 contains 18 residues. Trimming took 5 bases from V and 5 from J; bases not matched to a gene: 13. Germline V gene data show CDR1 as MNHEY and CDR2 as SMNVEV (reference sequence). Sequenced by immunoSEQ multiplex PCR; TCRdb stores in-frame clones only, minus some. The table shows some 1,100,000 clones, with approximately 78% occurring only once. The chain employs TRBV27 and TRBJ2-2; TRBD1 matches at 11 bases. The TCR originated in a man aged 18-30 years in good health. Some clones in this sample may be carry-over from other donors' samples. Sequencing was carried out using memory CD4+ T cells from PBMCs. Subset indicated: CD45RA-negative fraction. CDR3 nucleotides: TGTGCCAGCAGTCCCCCGCGGGACAGGGGGAAGTGGACCGGGGAGCTGTTTTTT. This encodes CASSPPRDRGKWTGELFF.